Below are 32 T cell receptor beta chains sequenced from a single sample in a study of cytomegalovirus exposure and HLA in healthy donors. 60 Vbeta and 13 Jbeta primers were used in PCR. Profiling relied on immunoSEQ multiplex PCR, and the TCRdb table lists in-frame clones only, not all of them. The sample records under 200,000 clones, around 79% being singletons. Material for sequencing was PBMCs. The receptors were gathered from a woman aged 30 to 39 in good health and CMV-seropositive.

V is TRBV11-3 and J is TRBJ2-1, with TRBD2 as a possible D gene (6 bases). The CDR3 has 16 amino acids. Deletions cut 3 bases from V and 4 bases from J, with 16 bases between. The germline V gene encodes CDR1 SGHNT and CDR2 YENEEA. The CDR3 region has the DNA TGTGCCAGCAGCTTTATCGGCGGGGAGAGTTACAATGAGCAGTTCTTC. Translating it yields CASSFIGGESYNEQFF.

The gene calls are TRBV5-6 and TRBJ2-5, with 9 bases aligning to TRBD1. TRBJ2-7 explains the end of the DNA better; the J call may be wrong. Germline V gives CDR1 SGHDT, CDR2 YYEEEE. The CDR3 covers 15 residues. This chain's CDR3 is CASSNGQGYFYEQYF. CDR3 bases: TGTGCCAGCAGTAATGGACAGGGGTATTTCTACGAGCAGTACTTC.

The rearrangement joins TRBV29-1 to TRBJ2-7; D gene unclear. V lost 7 bases and J 6 bases, leaving 16 bases between the germline ends. The CDR3 contains 12 residues. Germline V gene sequence: CDR1 SQVTM, CDR2 ANQGSEA. The CDR3: CSACESSGEQYF. The CDR3 region has the DNA TGCAGCGCATGTGAATCCTCAGGCGAGCAGTACTTC.

The V gene is TRBV5-1, the J gene TRBJ2-7, with D perhaps TRBD2 (5 bases). This CDR3 region has 12 residues. Trimming cost V 4 bases and J 2 bases, with 7 bases left between them. Germline assignment: CDR1 SGHRS and CDR2 YFSETQ. CDR3 protein: CASSGETYEQYF. Written as DNA, the CDR3 is TGCGCCAGCAGCGGGGAGACCTACGAGCAGTACTTC.

The gene calls are TRBV6-5 and TRBJ1-4, with TRBD1 matching over 9 bases. CDR1 MNHEY and CDR2 SVGAGI come from the germline V gene. This CDR3 has 14 amino acids. V lost 6 bases and J lost 8; bases outside the gene matches: 7. The CDR3 nucleotides are TGTGCCAGCAGGACCGGGACAGGGAGCGAAAAACTGTTTTTT. It codes for CASRTGTGSEKLFF.

The rearrangement uses TRBV19 and TRBJ1-2, with 8 nucleotides matching TRBD1. CDR1 is LNHDA, CDR2 SQIVND, per germline (reference sequence). This CDR3 has 13 residues. V shed 7 bases and J 7 bases; nucleotides not matched to a gene: 8. This CDR3 is CASTSTGTGGYTF. The CDR3 DNA reads TGTGCCAGTACCTCGACCGGGACAGGTGGCTACACCTTC. The complete variable domain, with remaining parts taken from reference TRBV19 and TRBJ1-2, reads DGGITQSPKYLFRKEGQNVTLSCEQNLNHDAMYWYRQDPGQGLRLIYYSQIVNDFQKGDIAEGYSVSREKKESFPLTVTSAQKNPTAFYLCASTSTGTGGYTFGSGTRLTVV.

This chain joins TRBV9 and TRBJ2-1; TRBD2 agrees at 12 bases. This CDR3 is 20 amino acids long. Germline assignment: CDR1 SGDLS and CDR2 YYNGEE. The V and J ends lost 4 bases and 4 bases, in that order; junction bases with no gene match: 18. The CDR3 region has the DNA TGTGCCAGCAGCACCCTTGGTGGGGGACTAGCGGGCCGAGATTACAATGAGCAGTTCTTC. Translating gives CASSTLGGGLAGRDYNEQFF.

CDR3 loop: CATRLGQGAIEQYF. CDR3 DNA sequence: TGTGCCACCCGACTAGGACAGGGAGCTATCGAGCAGTACTTC. The chain uses TRBV10-3 and TRBJ2-7; 8 bases line up with TRBD1. The CDR3 is 14 amino acids. With V trimmed by 10 bases and J by 6 bases, 14 bases remained unmatched. The germline gives CDR1 ENHRY, CDR2 SYGVKD.

There are a few counts of this clone. The genes are TRBV7-2 and TRBJ2-1; 7 bases match TRBD2. The CDR3 sequence is 13 residues long. Trimming cost V 8 bases and J 5 bases; bases outside gene matches: 6. Looked up from germline, CDR1 is SGHTA and CDR2 is FQGNSA. The CDR3 sequence: CASDSGLDNEQFF. The CDR3 DNA is TGTGCCAGCGATAGCGGGCTGGACAATGAGCAGTTCTTC.

The chain carries TRBV7-8 and TRBJ2-3; D is perhaps TRBD1 (5 bases). V shed 2 bases and J shed 2 bases, with 11 bases lying between them. CDR3 length: 15 amino acids. The V gene's germline CDR1 is SGHVS and CDR2 FQNEAQ. CDR3 nucleotide sequence: TGTGCCAGCAGCTTACCCAGGGTGAACACAGATACGCAGTATTTT. Translated, it gives CASSLPRVNTDTQYF.

The chain couples TRBV19 to TRBJ1-5, with D uncertain. Trimming removed 7 bases at V and 2 bases at J, with 12 bases between. CDR1 and CDR2 from the germline V gene are LNHDA and SQIVND (reference sequence). CDR3 size: 14 residues. CDR3 sequence reads: CASTRPSGNQPQHF. The CDR3 DNA is TGTGCCAGTACCCGCCCCTCGGGCAATCAGCCCCAGCATTTT.

Comments on this clone: Other nucleotide sequences in the sample specify the same CDR3. The chain joins TRBV4-1 to TRBJ1-1; TRBD1 might be the D (6 bases). Germline V CDR1 and CDR2: MGHRA, YSYEKL. V was pared by 1 base and J by 4 bases, with 19 bases between. The CDR3 extends over 17 amino acids. CDR3 in amino acids: CASSQVPPRGLFTEAFF. DNA of the CDR3: TGCGCCAGCAGCCAAGTCCCCCCTAGGGGGTTGTTCACTGAAGCTTTCTTT.

V usage is TRBV28 and J usage is TRBJ2-7, with 9 bases fitting TRBD1. CDR3 size: 12 residues. Germline-derived CDR1 and CDR2 are MDHEN and SYDVKM. J lost 4 bases, V lost 10 bases, and 5 bases had no gene match. CDR3 residues: CATGTGPYEQYF. CDR3 nucleotides: TGTGCCACCGGGACAGGGCCTTACGAGCAGTACTTC.

The chain carries TRBV6-4 and TRBJ1-2; possibly TRBD1 for D (6 bases). CDR1 is MRHNA, CDR2 SNTAGT, per germline. Trimming removed 6 bases from V and 6 bases from J, with 23 bases in between. CDR3 size: 16 residues. CDR3 coding DNA: TGTGCCAGCAGCATGACGGGGGGCGCAGGAGGTAATGGCTACACCTTC. Protein: CASSMTGGAGGNGYTF.

This rearrangement joins TRBV11-2 to TRBJ2-3, with TRBD1 matching over 7 bases. The CDR3 has 15 amino acids. V lost 5 bases and J lost 4; bases outside the gene matches: 9. In germline, CDR1 is SGHAT, CDR2 FQNNGV. The CDR3 is CASSPDRVDSDTQYF. DNA of the CDR3: TGTGCCAGCAGCCCCGACAGGGTGGATTCAGATACGCAGTATTTT.

For the CDR3, the DNA is TGTGCCAGCAGCTTAGGGTCAGGGCTCAAACTTGCCTACGAGCAGTACTTC. This translates into CASSLGSGLKLAYEQYF. The V call is TRBV11-2, the J call TRBJ2-7; possible D gene TRBD1, 5 bases. In germline, CDR1 is SGHAT, CDR2 FQNNGV. CDR3 length equals 17 residues. V lost 1 base and J lost 2, with 18 bases in between.

This clone was counted only a few times. J is TRBJ1-1 and V is TRBV6-6; tentative D call: TRBD1 (5 bases). This CDR3 has 14 amino acids. Trimming pared 5 bases from V and 0 bases from J, leaving 10 bases between. Germline CDR1 is MNHNY and CDR2 is SVGAGI (reference sequence). The CDR3 DNA is TGTGCCAGCAGTGACCAGACAGTGAACACTGAAGCTTTCTTT. This sequence encodes CASSDQTVNTEAFF.

The chain has TRBV4-3 and TRBJ1-1, with 8 positions matching TRBD1. J gave up 7 bases and V 1 base, and 5 bases lay outside the gene matches. This CDR3 spans 14 amino acids. Per the germline V gene, CDR1 is LGHNA and CDR2 is YSLEER. The DNA for the CDR3 is TGCGCCAGCAGCCAAGGCAGGGGGCTGAATGAAGCTTTCTTT. This codes for CASSQGRGLNEAFF.

This clone appeared once. The chain is built from TRBV18 and TRBJ2-3; the match to TRBD1 covers 7 bases. Germline trimming cut 6 bases from V and 2 bases from J; bases unmatched to any gene: 8. The germline V gene has CDR1 KGHSH and CDR2 LQKENI. This CDR3 has 15 residues. The CDR3 nucleotides are TGTGCCAGCTCTTTAGGGACAGAGCACACAGATACGCAGTATTTT. Translation: CASSLGTEHTDTQYF. The entire variable domain, with the rest obtained from reference TRBV18 and TRBJ2-3, is as follows: NAGVMQNPRHLVRRRGQEARLRCSPMKGHSHVYWYRQLPEEGLKFMVYLQKENIIDESGMPKERFSAEFPKEGPSILRIQQVVRGDSAAYFCASSLGTEHTDTQYFGPGTRLTVL.

The genes are TRBV19 and TRBJ2-1; 10 bases fit TRBD2. The CDR3 runs to 15 residues. Germline loops: CDR1 LNHDA, CDR2 SQIVND (reference sequence). J lost 4 bases, V lost 6 bases, and 6 bases had no gene match. The CDR3 region has the DNA TGTGCCAGTAGCAGACTAGCGGGTGCTTACAATGAGCAGTTCTTC. Protein product: CASSRLAGAYNEQFF.

The chain joins TRBV10-3 to TRBJ2-5, with 8 positions matching TRBD1. CDR1 is ENHRY and CDR2 is SYGVKD in the germline V gene. The CDR3 runs to 16 residues. V was clipped by 6 bases and J by 5 bases; unmatched bases: 14. The CDR3 protein is CAISDVNKGQGETQYF. The CDR3 region has the DNA TGTGCCATCAGCGACGTAAATAAAGGACAGGGTGAGACCCAGTACTTC.

The rearrangement joins TRBV11-2 to TRBJ1-6, with D maybe TRBD1 (5 bases). Per germline, CDR1 SGHAT and CDR2 FQNNGV. Trimming removed 6 bases at V and 4 bases at J, with 10 bases between. This CDR3 comprises 14 residues. The CDR3 DNA reads TGTGCCAGCAGGACAGATTTATATAATTCACCCCTCCACTTT. Its translation is CASRTDLYNSPLHF. Together with reference TRBV11-2 and TRBJ1-6, the CDR3 gives the full variable domain: EAGVAQSPRYKIIEKRQSVAFWCNPISGHATLYWYQQILGQGPKLLIQFQNNGVVDDSQLPKDRFSAERLKGVDSTLKIQPAKLEDSAVYLCASRTDLYNSPLHFGNGTRLTVT.

The chain has TRBV5-8 and TRBJ1-5, with D unclear. The ends were cut back, 0 bases at V and 1 base at J, with 17 bases in the middle. There are 18 residues in the CDR3. CDR1 and CDR2 (germline): SGHTS, YDEGEE. DNA of the CDR3: TGTGCCAGCAGCTTGGTGGCAGGTTCTTCTACCAGCAATCAGCCCCAGCATTTT. Protein: CASSLVAGSSTSNQPQHF.

This chain uses TRBV6-6 with TRBJ2-7, with D perhaps TRBD2 (5 bases). V was cut by 2 bases and J by 7 bases, with 9 bases left in between. CDR1 MNHNY and CDR2 SVGAGI come from the germline V gene (reference sequence). The CDR3 runs 12 residues. CDR3 amino acids: CASSYEGKEQYF. CDR3 nucleotide sequence: TGTGCCAGCAGTTACGAGGGTAAAGAGCAGTACTTC.

The rearrangement joins TRBV12-5 to TRBJ2-2, with 12 positions matching TRBD1. V shed 10 bases, J shed 3 bases, and the junction held 9 bases outside the gene matches. The germline V gene encodes CDR1 LGHNT and CDR2 FRNRAP. The CDR3 sequence is 16 residues long. CDR3 sequence (DNA): TGTGCTATCGACCCGGGACAGGGGGCTTACACCGGGGAGCTGTTTTTT. Translation gives CAIDPGQGAYTGELFF.

This chain uses TRBV9 with TRBJ2-1; no reliable D call. CDR3 size: 13 residues. V was shortened by 4 bases and J by 0 bases, with 5 bases between the two germline ends. The germline CDR1 and CDR2 sequences are SGDLS and YYNGEE. CDR3 residues: CASSPGSYNEQFF. CDR3 nucleotide sequence: TGTGCCAGCAGCCCCGGCTCCTACAATGAGCAGTTCTTC.

The gene calls are TRBV6-1 and TRBJ2-6; TRBD1 is a possible D gene (5 bases). V shed 1 base and J shed 0 bases, with 13 bases lying between them. The CDR3 is made up of 18 amino acids. The germline gives CDR1 MNHNS, CDR2 SASEGT. The CDR3 bases are TGTGCCAGCAGTGAAGGACAGCGAATATTCTCTGGGGCCAACGTCCTGACTTTC. Protein sequence: CASSEGQRIFSGANVLTF.

J is TRBJ2-1 and V is TRBV7-2; TRBD2 agrees at 16 bases. The germline gives CDR1 SGHTA, CDR2 FQGNSA. J gave up 8 bases and V 2 bases, and 6 bases lay outside the gene matches. The CDR3 contains 17 residues. In nucleotides, the CDR3 is TGTGCCAGCAGCTTACGGGGACTAGCGGGGGGGGGCGATGAGCAGTTCTTC. Translation gives CASSLRGLAGGGDEQFF.

This chain links TRBV2 with TRBJ2-3; 15 nucleotides agree with TRBD2. In germline, CDR1 is SNHLY, CDR2 FYNNEI. The CDR3 spans 16 residues. With 6 bases clipped from V and 8 bases from J, the junction kept 9 bases outside the gene matches. The CDR3 region has the DNA TGTGCCAGCAGCCCCGGACTAGCGGGAGGGCCAGGTACGCAGTATTTT. It translates to CASSPGLAGGPGTQYF.

The rearrangement links TRBV18 to TRBJ2-6, with 10 bases lining up with TRBD1. There are 17 residues in the CDR3. The junction had 10 bases not matched to a gene; V was cut back by 3 bases and J by 8 bases. From germline, CDR1 is KGHSH and CDR2 LQKENI. CDR3 sequence: CASSPQRTGGSPNVLTF. The CDR3 DNA sequence: TGTGCCAGCTCACCGCAAAGGACAGGGGGGTCGCCCAACGTCCTGACTTTC.

The chain recombines TRBV4-1 with TRBJ2-7, with D tentatively TRBD2 (6 bases). Trimming left V 4 bases short and J 9 bases short, with 22 bases between. The CDR3 is 15 amino acids. Germline-derived CDR1 and CDR2 are MGHRA and YSYEKL. In DNA form, the CDR3 reads TGCGCCAGCAGCCCCCGTGTGACTAGGAAGGGAAGGCAGTACTTC. Translated, it gives CASSPRVTRKGRQYF.

V is TRBV5-1 and J is TRBJ2-3, with a weak D call TRBD1 (6 bases). The CDR3 covers 15 residues. Per the germline V gene, CDR1 is SGHRS and CDR2 is YFSETQ. V lost 4 bases and J 0 bases, leaving 12 bases between the germline ends. The CDR3 DNA reads as TGCGCCAGCAGCCGTGGGACACAAAGCACAGATACGCAGTATTTT. The encoded protein is CASSRGTQSTDTQYF. Variable domain in full (rest from reference TRBV5-1 and TRBJ2-3): KAGVTQTPRYLIKTRGQQVTLSCSPISGHRSVSWYQQTPGQGLQFLFEYFSETQRNKGNFPGRFSGRQFSNSRSEMNVSTLELGDSALYLCASSRGTQSTDTQYFGPGTRLTVL.